This T cell receptor (beta chain) was recorded in a study of blood T cell repertoires in COVID-19. Study context: Whether acute or convalescent, the COVID-19 samples came from the United States, Italy and Spain. T cells, B-cell-depleted T cells, or PBMCs provided the cDNA or gDNA that served as material.

Libraries were prepared by immunoSEQ multiplex PCR; TCRdb keeps only in-frame clonotypes and omits some of them. Found here are approximately 230,000 clones, about 91% of them singletons; the top ten hold about 14%. This clone was detected only once. Donors were grouped by their self-reported clinical history. Germline V lookup: CDR1 MNHEY, CDR2 SMNVEV (reference sequence). The CDR3 extends over 14 amino acids. V gave up 7 bases and J gave up 2 bases, with 9 bases separating them. The clonotype comes from a woman between 45 and 60 years old with acute COVID-19. Input material: PBMCs or T cells enriched from blood (not recorded which). The chain employs TRBV27 and TRBJ1-6; D is possibly TRBD1 (6 bases). The CDR3 spells CASKRDTYNSPLHF. The CDR3, as DNA: TGTGCCAGCAAAAGGGACACCTATAATTCACCCCTCCACTTT.